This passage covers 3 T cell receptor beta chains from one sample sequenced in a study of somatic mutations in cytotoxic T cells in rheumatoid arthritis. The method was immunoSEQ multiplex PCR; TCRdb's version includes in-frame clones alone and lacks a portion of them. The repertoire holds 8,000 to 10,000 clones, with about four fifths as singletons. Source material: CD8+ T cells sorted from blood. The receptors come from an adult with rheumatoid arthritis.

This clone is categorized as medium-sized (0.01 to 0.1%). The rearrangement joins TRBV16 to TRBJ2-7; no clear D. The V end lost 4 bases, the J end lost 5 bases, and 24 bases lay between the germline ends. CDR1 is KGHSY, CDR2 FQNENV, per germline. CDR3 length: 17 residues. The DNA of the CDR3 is TGTGCCAGCAGCCCGCACGATCTAGGCTCCATTCGTGACGAGCAGTACTTC. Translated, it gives CASSPHDLGSIRDEQYF.

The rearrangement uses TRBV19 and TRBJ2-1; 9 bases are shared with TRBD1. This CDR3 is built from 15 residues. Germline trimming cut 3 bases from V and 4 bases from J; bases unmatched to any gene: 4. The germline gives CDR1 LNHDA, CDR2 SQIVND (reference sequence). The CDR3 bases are TGTGCCAGTAGTATGGACAGGGGTCCTTACAATGAGCAGTTCTTC. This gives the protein CASSMDRGPYNEQFF.

In nucleotides, the CDR3 is TGTGCCAGCAGCCCTACAGGGAATAATGAAAAACTGTTTTTT. This encodes CASSPTGNNEKLFF. The V call is TRBV7-2, the J call TRBJ1-4; TRBD1 might be the D (6 bases). The CDR3 loop spans 14 amino acids. Germline assignment: CDR1 SGHTA and CDR2 FQGNSA. With 5 bases removed from V and 4 bases from J, the gap between germline ends came to 11 bases.